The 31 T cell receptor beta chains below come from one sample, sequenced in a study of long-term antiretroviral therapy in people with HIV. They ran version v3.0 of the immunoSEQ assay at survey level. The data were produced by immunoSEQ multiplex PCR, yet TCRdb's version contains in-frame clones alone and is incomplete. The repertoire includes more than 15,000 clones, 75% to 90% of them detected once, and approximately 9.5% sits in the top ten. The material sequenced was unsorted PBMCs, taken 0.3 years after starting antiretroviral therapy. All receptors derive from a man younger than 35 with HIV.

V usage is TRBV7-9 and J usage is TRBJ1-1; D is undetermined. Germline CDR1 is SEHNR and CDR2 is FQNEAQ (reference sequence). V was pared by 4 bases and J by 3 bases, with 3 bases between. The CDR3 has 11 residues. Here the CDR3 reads CASSSHTEAFF. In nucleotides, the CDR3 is TGTGCCAGCAGCTCGCACACTGAAGCTTTCTTT.

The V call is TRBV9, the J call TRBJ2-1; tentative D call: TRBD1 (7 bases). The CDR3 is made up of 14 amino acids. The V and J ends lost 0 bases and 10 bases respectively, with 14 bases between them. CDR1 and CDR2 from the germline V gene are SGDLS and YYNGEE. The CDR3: CASSVAYRGGEQFF. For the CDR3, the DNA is TGTGCCAGCAGCGTAGCTTACAGGGGAGGCGAGCAGTTCTTC.

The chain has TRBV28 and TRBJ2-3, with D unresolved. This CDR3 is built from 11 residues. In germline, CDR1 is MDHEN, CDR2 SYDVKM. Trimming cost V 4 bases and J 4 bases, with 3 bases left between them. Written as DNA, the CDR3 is TGTGCCAGCAGTTCCCCAGATACGCAGTATTTT. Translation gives CASSSPDTQYF.

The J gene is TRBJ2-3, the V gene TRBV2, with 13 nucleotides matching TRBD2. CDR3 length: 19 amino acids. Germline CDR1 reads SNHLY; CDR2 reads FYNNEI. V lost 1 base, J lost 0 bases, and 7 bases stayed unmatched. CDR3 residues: CASSEDVTSGGFSTDTQYF. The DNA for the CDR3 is TGTGCCAGCAGTGAAGACGTGACTAGCGGGGGGTTTAGCACAGATACGCAGTATTTT.

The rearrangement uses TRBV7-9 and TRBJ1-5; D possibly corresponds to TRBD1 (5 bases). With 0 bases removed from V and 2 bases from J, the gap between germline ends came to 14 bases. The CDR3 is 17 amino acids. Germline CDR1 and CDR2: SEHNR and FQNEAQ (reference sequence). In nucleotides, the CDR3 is TGTGCCAGCAGCTTAGCGGGGGTTCAGGGCCGCAATCAGCCCCAGCATTTT. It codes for CASSLAGVQGRNQPQHF.

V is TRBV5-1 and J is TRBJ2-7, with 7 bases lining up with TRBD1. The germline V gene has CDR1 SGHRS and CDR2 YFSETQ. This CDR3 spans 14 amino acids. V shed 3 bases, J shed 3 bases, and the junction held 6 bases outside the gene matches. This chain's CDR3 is CASSSGQAFYEQYF. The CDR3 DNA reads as TGCGCCAGCAGCTCCGGACAGGCATTCTACGAGCAGTACTTC.

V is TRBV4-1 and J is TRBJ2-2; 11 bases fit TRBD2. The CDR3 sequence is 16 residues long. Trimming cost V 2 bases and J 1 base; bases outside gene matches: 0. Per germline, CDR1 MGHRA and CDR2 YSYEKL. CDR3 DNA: TGCGCCAGCAGCCAACTAGCGGGGGGGAACACCGGGGAGCTGTTTTTT. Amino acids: CASSQLAGGNTGELFF.

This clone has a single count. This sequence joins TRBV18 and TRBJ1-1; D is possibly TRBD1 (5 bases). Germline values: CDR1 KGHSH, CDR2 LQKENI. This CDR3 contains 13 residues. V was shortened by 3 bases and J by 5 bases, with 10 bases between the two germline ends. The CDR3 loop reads CASSPRQGTEAFF. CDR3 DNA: TGTGCCAGCTCACCGCGCCAGGGAACTGAAGCTTTCTTT.

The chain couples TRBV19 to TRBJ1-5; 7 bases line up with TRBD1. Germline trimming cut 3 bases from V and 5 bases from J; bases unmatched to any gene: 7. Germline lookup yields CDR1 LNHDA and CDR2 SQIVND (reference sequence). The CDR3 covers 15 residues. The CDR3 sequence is CASSMKGATYQPQHF. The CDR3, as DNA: TGTGCCAGTAGTATGAAGGGGGCAACGTATCAGCCCCAGCATTTT.

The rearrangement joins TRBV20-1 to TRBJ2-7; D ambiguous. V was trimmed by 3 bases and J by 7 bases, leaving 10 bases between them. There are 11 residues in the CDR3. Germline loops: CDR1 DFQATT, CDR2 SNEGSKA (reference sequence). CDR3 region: CSARGSREQYV. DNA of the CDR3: TGCAGTGCTAGGGGATCCCGAGAGCAGTACGTC.

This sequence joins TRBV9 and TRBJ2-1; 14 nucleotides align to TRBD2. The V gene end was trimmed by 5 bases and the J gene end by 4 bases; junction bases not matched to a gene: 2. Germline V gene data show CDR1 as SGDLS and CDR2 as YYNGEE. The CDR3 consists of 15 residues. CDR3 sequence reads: CASSGLAGGYNEQFF. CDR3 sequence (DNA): TGTGCCAGCAGTGGACTAGCGGGGGGATACAATGAGCAGTTCTTC.

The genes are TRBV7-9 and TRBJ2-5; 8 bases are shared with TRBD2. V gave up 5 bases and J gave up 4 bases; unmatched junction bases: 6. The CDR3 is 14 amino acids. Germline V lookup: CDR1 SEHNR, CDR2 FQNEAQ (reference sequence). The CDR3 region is CASSAGTSAETQYF. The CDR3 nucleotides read TGTGCCAGCAGCGCCGGGACTAGTGCAGAGACCCAGTACTTC. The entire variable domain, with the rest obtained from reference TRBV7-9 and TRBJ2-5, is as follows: DTGVSQNPRHKITKRGQNVTFRCDPISEHNRLYWYRQTLGQGPEFLTYFQNEAQLEKSRLLSDRFSAERPKGSFSTLEIQRTEQGDSAMYLCASSAGTSAETQYFGPGTRLLVL.

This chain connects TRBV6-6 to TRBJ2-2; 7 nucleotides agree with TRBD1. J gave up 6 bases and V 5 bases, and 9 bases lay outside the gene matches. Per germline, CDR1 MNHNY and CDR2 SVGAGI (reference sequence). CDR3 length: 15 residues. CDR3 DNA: TGTGCCAGCAGTCGGTCCACAGGGGTTGCCGGGGAGCTGTTTTTT. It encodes CASSRSTGVAGELFF.

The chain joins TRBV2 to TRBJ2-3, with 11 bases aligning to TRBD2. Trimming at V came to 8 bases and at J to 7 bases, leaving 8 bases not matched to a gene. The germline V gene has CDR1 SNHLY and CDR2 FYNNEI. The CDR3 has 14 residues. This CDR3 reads CASCRTSGPYTQYF. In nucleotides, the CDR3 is TGTGCCAGCTGTCGGACTAGCGGGCCATATACGCAGTATTTT. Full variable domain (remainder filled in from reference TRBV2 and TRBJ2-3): EPEVTQTPSHQVTQMGQEVILRCVPISNHLYFYWYRQILGQKVEFLVSFYNNEISEKSEIFDDQFSVERPDGSNFTLKIRSTKLEDSAMYFCASCRTSGPYTQYFGPGTRLTVL.

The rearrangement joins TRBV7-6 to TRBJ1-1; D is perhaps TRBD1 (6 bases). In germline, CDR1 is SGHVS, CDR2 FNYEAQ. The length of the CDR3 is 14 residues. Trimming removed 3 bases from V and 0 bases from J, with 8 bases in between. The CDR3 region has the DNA TGTGCCAGCAGCTTGGGGGACATGAACACTGAAGCTTTCTTT. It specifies CASSLGDMNTEAFF. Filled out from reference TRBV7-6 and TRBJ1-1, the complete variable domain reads GAGVSQSPRYKVTKRGQDVALRCDPISGHVSLYWYRQALGQGPEFLTYFNYEAQQDKSGLPNDRFSAERPEGSISTLTIQRTEQRDSAMYRCASSLGDMNTEAFFGQGTRLTVV.

This CDR3 is CASSVVNSYNEQFF. The CDR3 DNA sequence: TGTGCCAGCAGCGTAGTGAACTCCTACAATGAGCAGTTCTTC. V gene TRBV9 combines with J gene TRBJ2-1; D not certain. Germline CDR1 is SGDLS and CDR2 is YYNGEE. The CDR3 is 14 residues long. The germline V and J ends were trimmed by 0 bases and 0 bases, with 4 bases remaining between them.

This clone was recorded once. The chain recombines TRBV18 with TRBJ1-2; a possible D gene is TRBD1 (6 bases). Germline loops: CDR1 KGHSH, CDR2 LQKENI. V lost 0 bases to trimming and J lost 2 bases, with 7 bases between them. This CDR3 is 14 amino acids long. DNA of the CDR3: TGTGCCAGCTCACCACCCGGACAGAACTATGGCTACACCTTC. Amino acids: CASSPPGQNYGYTF. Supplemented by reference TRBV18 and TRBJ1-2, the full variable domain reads NAGVMQNPRHLVRRRGQEARLRCSPMKGHSHVYWYRQLPEEGLKFMVYLQKENIIDESGMPKERFSAEFPKEGPSILRIQQVVRGDSAAYFCASSPPGQNYGYTFGSGTRLTVV.

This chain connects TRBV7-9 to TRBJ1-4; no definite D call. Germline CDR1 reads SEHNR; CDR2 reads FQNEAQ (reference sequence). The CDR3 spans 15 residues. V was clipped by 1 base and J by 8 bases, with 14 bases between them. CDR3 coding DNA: TGTGCCAGCAGCTTAGAGCCTATGGCCCGAGAAAAACTGTTTTTT. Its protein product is CASSLEPMAREKLFF.

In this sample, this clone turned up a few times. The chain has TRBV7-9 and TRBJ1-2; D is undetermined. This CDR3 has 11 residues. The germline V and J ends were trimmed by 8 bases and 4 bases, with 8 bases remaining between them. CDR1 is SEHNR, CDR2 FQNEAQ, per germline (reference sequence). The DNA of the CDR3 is TGTGCCAGCGCCTTGGGCTATGGCTACACCTTC. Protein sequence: CASALGYGYTF.

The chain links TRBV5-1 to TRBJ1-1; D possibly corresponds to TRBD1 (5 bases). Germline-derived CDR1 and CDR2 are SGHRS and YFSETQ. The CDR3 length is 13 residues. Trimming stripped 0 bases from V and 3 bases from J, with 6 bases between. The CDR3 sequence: CASSLGGDTEAFF. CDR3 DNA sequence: TGCGCCAGCAGCTTGGGGGGGGACACTGAAGCTTTCTTT.

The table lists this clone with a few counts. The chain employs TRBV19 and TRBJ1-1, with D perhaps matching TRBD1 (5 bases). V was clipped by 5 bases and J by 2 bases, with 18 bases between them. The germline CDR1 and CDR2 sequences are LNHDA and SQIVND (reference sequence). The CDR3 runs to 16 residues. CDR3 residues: CASSALPDRSNTEAFF. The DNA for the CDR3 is TGTGCCAGTAGTGCCCTTCCTGACAGATCAAACACTGAAGCTTTCTTT. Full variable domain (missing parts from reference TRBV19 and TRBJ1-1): DGGITQSPKYLFRKEGQNVTLSCEQNLNHDAMYWYRQDPGQGLRLIYYSQIVNDFQKGDIAEGYSVSREKKESFPLTVTSAQKNPTAFYLCASSALPDRSNTEAFFGQGTRLTVV.

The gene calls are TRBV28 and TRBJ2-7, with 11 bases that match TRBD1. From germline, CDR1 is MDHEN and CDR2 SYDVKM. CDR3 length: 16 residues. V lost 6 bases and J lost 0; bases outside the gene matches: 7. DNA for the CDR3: TGTGCCAGCAGCCCTGCTGGGACAGGGGGCTCCTACGAGCAGTACGTC. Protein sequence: CASSPAGTGGSYEQYV.

CDR3 DNA: TGTGCCAGCAGCGTAGAGGCAGGAGCCTCTAATGAAAAACTGTTTTTT. Its protein is CASSVEAGASNEKLFF. This chain uses TRBV9 with TRBJ1-4; no definite D call. Germline CDR1 and CDR2: SGDLS and YYNGEE. Trimming took 0 bases from V and 3 from J, leaving 12 bases between them. The CDR3 has 16 amino acids.

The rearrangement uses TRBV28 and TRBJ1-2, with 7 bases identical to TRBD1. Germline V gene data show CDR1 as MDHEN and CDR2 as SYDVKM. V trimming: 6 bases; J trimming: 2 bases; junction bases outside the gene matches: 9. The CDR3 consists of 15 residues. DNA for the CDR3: TGTGCCAGCAGACCACCCGGGACAGTCAACTATGGCTACACCTTC. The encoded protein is CASRPPGTVNYGYTF.

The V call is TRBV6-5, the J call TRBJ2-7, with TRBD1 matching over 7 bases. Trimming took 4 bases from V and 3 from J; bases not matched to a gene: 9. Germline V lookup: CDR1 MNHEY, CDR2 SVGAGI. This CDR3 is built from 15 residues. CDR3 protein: CASSSRTGLLYEQYF. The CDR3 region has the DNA TGTGCCAGCAGTTCGAGGACAGGACTTCTCTACGAGCAGTACTTC.

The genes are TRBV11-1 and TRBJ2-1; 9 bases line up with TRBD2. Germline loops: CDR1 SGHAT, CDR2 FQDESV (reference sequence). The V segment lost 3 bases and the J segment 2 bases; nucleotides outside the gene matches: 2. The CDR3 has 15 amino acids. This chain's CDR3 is CASSFLAGAYNEQFF. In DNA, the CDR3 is TGTGCCAGCAGCTTTTTAGCGGGGGCCTACAATGAGCAGTTCTTC.

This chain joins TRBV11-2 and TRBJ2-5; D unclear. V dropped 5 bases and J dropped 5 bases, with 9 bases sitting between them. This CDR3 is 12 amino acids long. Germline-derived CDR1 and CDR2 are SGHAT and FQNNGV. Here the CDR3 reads CASSPKWETQYF. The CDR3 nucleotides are TGTGCCAGCAGCCCCAAATGGGAGACCCAGTACTTC.

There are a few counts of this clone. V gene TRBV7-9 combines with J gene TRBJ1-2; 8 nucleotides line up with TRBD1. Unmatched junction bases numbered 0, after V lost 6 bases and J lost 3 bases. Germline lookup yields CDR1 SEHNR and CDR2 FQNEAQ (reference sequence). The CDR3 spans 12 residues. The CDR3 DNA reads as TGTGCCAGCAGGGACAGGGACTATGGCTACACCTTC. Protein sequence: CASRDRDYGYTF.

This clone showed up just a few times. The CDR3 DNA sequence: TGTGCCAGTAGTATCGAGGGAAATCAGCCCCAGCATTTT. It encodes CASSIEGNQPQHF. V and J are TRBV19 and TRBJ1-5, with D unclear. Germline CDR1 is LNHDA and CDR2 is SQIVND (reference sequence). The V and J ends lost 3 bases and 4 bases respectively, with 7 bases between them. The CDR3 covers 13 residues.

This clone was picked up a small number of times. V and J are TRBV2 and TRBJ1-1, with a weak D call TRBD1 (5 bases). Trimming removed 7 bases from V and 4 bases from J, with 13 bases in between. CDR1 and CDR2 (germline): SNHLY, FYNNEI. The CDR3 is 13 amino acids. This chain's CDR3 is CASIGGLATEAFF. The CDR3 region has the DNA TGTGCCAGCATTGGGGGGTTGGCCACTGAAGCTTTCTTT.

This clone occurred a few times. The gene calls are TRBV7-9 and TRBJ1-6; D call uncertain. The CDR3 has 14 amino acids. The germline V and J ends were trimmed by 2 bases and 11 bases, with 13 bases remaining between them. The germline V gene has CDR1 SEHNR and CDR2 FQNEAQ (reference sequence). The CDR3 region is CASSLSLNGTPLHF. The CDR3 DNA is TGTGCCAGCAGCTTATCCCTCAACGGAACACCCCTCCACTTT.